This record covers a single T cell receptor beta chain. As to treatment: about 20 received Ad26.COV2.S at low or high dose, single or two shots; 5 received placebo; per-sample allocation not given. Sampling occurred on day 63 after the first vaccine or placebo injection. This sample was taken from a study of Ad26.COV2.S vaccination and SARS-CoV-2 variants. The table came from immunoSEQ multiplex PCR; TCRdb's copy has only in-frame clones and leaves some out. The sample lists approximately 350,000 clones, roughly 80% occurring once. The specimen comprised peripheral blood, sampled in a trial of Ad26.COV2.S vaccine versus placebo. The receptor's source is a person between 18 and 59 years old who received the Ad26.COV2.S COVID-19 vaccine or a placebo.

CDR3 nucleotide sequence: TGTGCCAGCAGCGCACGCGGGGGGGCGAGCACAGATACGCAGTATTTT. Translated, it gives CASSARGGASTDTQYF. This chain joins TRBV9 and TRBJ2-3; 9 bases map to TRBD2. The CDR3 contains 16 residues. The J segment lost 0 bases and the V segment lost 3 bases, leaving 5 bases of the junction unmatched. Germline values: CDR1 SGDLS, CDR2 YYNGEE.